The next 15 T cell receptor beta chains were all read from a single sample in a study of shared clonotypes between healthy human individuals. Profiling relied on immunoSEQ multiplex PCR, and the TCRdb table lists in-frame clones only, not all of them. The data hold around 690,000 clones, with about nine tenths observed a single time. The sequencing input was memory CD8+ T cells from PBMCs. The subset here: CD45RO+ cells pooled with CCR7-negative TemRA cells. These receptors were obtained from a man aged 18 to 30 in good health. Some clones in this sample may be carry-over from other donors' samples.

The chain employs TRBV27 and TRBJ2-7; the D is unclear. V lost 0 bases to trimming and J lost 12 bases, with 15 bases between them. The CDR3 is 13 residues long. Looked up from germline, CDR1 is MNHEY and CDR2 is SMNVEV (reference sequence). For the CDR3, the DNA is TGTGCCAGCAGTTTATCGGAGAACTCCGATAGGTACTTC. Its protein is CASSLSENSDRYF.

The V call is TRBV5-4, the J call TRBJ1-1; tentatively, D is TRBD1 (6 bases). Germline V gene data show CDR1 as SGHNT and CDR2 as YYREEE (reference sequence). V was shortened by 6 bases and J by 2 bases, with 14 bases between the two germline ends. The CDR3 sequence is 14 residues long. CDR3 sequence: CASTLGGLNTEAFF. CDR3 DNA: TGTGCCAGCACCCTGGGGGGGCTAAACACTGAAGCTTTCTTT.

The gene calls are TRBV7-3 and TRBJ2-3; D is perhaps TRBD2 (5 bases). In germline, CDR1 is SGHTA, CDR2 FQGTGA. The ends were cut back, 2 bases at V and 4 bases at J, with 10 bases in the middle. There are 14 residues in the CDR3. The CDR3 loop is CASSLVEDADTQYF. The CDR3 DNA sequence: TGTGCCAGCAGCTTAGTGGAGGATGCAGATACGCAGTATTTT.

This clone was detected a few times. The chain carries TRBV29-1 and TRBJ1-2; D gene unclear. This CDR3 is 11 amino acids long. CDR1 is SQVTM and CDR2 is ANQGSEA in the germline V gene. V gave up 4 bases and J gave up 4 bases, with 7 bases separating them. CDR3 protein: CSVVAPYGYTF. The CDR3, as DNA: TGCAGCGTTGTGGCACCCTATGGCTACACCTTC.

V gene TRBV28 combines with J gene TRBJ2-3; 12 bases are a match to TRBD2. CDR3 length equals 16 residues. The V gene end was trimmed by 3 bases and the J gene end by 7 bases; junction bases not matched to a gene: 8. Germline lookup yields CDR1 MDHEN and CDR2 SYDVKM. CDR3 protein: CASSFPLAGGTNTQYF. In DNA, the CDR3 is TGTGCCAGCAGTTTCCCCCTAGCGGGAGGGACTAATACGCAGTATTTT.

The CDR3 DNA sequence: TGTGCCAGCAGCCCCGGACAGGGGCGTAACGAGCAGTACTTC. It yields the protein CASSPGQGRNEQYF. V and J are TRBV11-2 and TRBJ2-7, with TRBD1 matching over 9 bases. J gave up 5 bases and V 5 bases, and 7 bases lay outside the gene matches. CDR3 length equals 14 residues. The germline V gene encodes CDR1 SGHAT and CDR2 FQNNGV. The whole variable domain, remainder taken from reference TRBV11-2 and TRBJ2-7, is EAGVAQSPRYKIIEKRQSVAFWCNPISGHATLYWYQQILGQGPKLLIQFQNNGVVDDSQLPKDRFSAERLKGVDSTLKIQPAKLEDSAVYLCASSPGQGRNEQYFGPGTRLTVT.

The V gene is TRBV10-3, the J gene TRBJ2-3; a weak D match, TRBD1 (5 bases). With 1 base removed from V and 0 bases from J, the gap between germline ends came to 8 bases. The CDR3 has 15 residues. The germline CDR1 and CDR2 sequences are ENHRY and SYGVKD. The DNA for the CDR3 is TGTGCCATCAGTGAGTTCAGGGTTAGCACAGATACGCAGTATTTT. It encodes CAISEFRVSTDTQYF.

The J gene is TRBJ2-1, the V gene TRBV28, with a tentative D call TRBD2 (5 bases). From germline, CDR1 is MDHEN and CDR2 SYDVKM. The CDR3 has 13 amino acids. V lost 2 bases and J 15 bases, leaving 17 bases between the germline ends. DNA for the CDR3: TGTGCCAGCAGTTTAGAGGGCTCGGGGTTCCGGTTCTTC. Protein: CASSLEGSGFRFF.

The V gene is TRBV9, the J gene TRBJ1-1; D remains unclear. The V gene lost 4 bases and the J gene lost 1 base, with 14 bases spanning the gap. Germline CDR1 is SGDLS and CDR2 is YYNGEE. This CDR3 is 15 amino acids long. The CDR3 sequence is CASSPPPYWNTEAFF. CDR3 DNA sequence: TGTGCCAGCAGCCCCCCCCCGTACTGGAACACTGAAGCTTTCTTT.

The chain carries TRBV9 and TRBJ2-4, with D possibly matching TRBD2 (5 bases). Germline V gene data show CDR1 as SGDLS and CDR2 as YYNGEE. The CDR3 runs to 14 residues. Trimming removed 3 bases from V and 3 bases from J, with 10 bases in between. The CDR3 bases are TGTGCCAGCAGCGACCGGGATAGCAAAAACATTCAGTACTTC. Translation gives CASSDRDSKNIQYF.

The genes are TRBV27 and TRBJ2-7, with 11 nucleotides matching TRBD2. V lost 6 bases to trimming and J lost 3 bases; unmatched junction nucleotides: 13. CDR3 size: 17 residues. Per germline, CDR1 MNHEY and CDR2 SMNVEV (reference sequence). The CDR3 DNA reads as TGTGCCAGCAGCTCTTTAAGAAGACTAGCGGGGAACTACGAGCAGTACTTC. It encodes CASSSLRRLAGNYEQYF.

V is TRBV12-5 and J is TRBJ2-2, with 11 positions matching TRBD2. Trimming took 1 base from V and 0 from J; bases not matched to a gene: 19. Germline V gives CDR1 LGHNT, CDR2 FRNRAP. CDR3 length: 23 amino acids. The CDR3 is CASGLEPTYGSGRALANTGELFF. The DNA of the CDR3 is TGTGCTAGTGGTTTGGAGCCCACGTACGGTAGCGGGAGGGCCCTAGCGAACACCGGGGAGCTGTTTTTT.

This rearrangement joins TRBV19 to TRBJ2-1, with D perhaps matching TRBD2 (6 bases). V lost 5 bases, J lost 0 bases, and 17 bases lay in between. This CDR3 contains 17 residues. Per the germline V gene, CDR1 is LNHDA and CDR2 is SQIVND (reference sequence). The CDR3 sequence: CASSSSVAGSSYNEQFF. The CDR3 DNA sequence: TGTGCCAGTAGTTCTTCTGTGGCGGGAAGCTCCTACAATGAGCAGTTCTTC.

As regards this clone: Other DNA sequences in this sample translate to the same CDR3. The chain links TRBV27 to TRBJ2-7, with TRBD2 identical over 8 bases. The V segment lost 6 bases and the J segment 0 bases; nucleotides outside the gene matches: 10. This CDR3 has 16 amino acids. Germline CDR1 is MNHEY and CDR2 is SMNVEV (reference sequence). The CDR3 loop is CASSPSSGRLSYEQYF. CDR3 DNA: TGTGCCAGCAGCCCCTCTAGCGGGCGACTCTCCTACGAGCAGTACTTC.

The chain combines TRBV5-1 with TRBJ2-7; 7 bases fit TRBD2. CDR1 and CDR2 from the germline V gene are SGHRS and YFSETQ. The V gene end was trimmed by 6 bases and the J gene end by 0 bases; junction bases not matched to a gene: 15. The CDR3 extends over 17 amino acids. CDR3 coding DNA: TGCGCCAGCACCCCGGGGGGTGGCCGGACCTACTCCTACGAGCAGTACTTC. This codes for CASTPGGGRTYSYEQYF.